Listed below are T cell receptor beta chains from one sample, sequenced in a study of T cells expressing NK-cell markers. TCRdb re-called the 5' RACE reads and shows each CDR3 protein once, DNA omitted. Its table records about half a million distinct CDR3 sequences. The sequenced sample consisted of blood T cells: a sorted CD56 or NKG2C T cell subset, CD4+ or CD8+ T cells, or bulk PBMC T cells (not recorded which). The receptors originated from a woman aged 50 to 65 in good health. The CDR3 runs from the conserved cysteine through the conserved F or W.

v_gene	j_gene	CDR3aa
TRBV7-9	TRBJ1-3	CASNLMTRGPDGNTIYF
TRBV11-2	TRBJ2-3	CASSRGYTDTQYF
TRBV7-8	TRBJ2-2	CASSRTSGVTGELFF
TRBV21-1	TRBJ1-5	CASSFRETYQPQHF
TRBV9	TRBJ2-5	CASSIRGQGVGETQYF
TRBV18	TRBJ2-4	CASSPRDSPRRAKNIQYF
TRBV14	TRBJ2-1	CASSPAALAVGDEQFF
TRBV7-9	TRBJ2-1	CASSPTGGNEQFF
TRBV9	TRBJ2-3	CASSVVESPVSDTQYF
TRBV5-6	TRBJ1-2	CASSFWTGYGYTF
TRBV30	TRBJ1-2	CAWRGTGNYGYTF
TRBV12-5	TRBJ2-4	CASGLVRRGIQYF
TRBV19	TRBJ2-6	CASRGDRTGANVLTF
TRBV27	TRBJ2-1	CASKVESSYNEQFF
TRBV30	TRBJ2-2	CAWSVPGPHTGELFF
TRBV5-4	TRBJ2-7	CASRLERSSYEQYF
TRBV12-1	TRBJ1-3	CASSFVPSPVGNTIYF
TRBV12-3/TRBV12-4	TRBJ1-3	CASSPPDRVTGNTIYF
TRBV12-3/TRBV12-4	TRBJ1-3	CASRRVNSGNTIYF